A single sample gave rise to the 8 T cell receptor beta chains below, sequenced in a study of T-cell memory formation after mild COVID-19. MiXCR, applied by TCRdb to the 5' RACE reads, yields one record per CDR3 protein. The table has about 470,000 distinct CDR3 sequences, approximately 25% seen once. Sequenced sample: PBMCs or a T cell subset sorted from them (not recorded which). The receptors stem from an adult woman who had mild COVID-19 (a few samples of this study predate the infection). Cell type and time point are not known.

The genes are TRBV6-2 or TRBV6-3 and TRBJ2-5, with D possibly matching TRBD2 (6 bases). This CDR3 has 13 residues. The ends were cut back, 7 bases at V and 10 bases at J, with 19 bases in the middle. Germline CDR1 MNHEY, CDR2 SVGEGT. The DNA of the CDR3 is TGTGCCAGCAAGGAGTCATCGGTGGGGGGCCAGTACTTC. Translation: CASKESSVGGQYF.

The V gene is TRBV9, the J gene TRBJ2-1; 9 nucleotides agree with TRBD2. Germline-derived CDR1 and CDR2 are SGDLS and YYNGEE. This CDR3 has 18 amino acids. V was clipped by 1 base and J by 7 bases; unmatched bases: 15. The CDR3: CASSVILAGTAPENEQFF. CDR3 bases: TGTGCCAGCAGCGTAATACTAGCGGGCACAGCTCCTGAGAATGAGCAGTTCTTC. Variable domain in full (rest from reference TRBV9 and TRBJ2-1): DSGVTQTPKHLITATGQRVTLRCSPRSGDLSVYWYQQSLDQGLQFLIQYYNGEERAKGNILERFSAQQFPDLHSELNLSSLELGDSALYFCASSVILAGTAPENEQFFGPGTRLTVL.

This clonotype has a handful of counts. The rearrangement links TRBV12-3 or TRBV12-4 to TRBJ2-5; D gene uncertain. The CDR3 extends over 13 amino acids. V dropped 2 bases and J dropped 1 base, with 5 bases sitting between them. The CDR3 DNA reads TGTGCCAGCAGTTTATGGGCCCAAGAGACCCAGTACTTC. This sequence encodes CASSLWAQETQYF.

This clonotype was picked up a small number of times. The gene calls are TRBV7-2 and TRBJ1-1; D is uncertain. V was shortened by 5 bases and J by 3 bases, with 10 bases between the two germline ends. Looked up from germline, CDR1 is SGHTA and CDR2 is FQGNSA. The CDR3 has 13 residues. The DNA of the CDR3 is TGTGCCAGCAGCCCCCTGGGTTACACTGAAGCTTTCTTT. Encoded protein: CASSPLGYTEAFF.

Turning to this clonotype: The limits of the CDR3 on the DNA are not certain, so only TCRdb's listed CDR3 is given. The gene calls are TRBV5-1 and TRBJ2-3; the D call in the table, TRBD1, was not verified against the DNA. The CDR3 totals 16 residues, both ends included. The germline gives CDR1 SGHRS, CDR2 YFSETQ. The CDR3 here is CASTLGTGTSTDTQYF.

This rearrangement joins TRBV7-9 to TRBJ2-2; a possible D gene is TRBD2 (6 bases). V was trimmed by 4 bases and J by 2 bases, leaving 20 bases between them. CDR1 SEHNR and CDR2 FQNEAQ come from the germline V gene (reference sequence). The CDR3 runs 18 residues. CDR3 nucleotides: TGTGCCAGCAGCTCTATTTGGTTTACTAGCTTCAACACCGGGGAGCTGTTTTTT. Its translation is CASSSIWFTSFNTGELFF. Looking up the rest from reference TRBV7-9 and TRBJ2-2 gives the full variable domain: DTGVSQNPRHKITKRGQNVTFRCDPISEHNRLYWYRQTLGQGPEFLTYFQNEAQLEKSRLLSDRFSAERPKGSFSTLEIQRTEQGDSAMYLCASSSIWFTSFNTGELFFGEGSRLTVL.

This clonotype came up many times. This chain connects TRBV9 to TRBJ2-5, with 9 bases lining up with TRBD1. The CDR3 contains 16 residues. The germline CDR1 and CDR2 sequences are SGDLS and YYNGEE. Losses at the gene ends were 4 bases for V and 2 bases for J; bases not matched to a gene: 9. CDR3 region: CASSIRQGGLQETQYF. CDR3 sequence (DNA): TGTGCCAGCAGCATACGACAGGGGGGCCTACAAGAGACCCAGTACTTC.

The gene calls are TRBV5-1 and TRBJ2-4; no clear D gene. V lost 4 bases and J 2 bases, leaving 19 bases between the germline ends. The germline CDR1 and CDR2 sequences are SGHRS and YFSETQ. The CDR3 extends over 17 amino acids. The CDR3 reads CASSPRQVGGTKNIQYF. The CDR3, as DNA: TGCGCCAGCAGCCCCCGCCAGGTGGGTGGGACCAAAAACATTCAGTACTTC. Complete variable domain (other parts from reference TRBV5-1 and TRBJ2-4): KAGVTQTPRYLIKTRGQQVTLSCSPISGHRSVSWYQQTPGQGLQFLFEYFSETQRNKGNFPGRFSGRQFSNSRSEMNVSTLELGDSALYLCASSPRQVGGTKNIQYFGAGTRLSVL.